The 31 T cell receptor beta chains listed next were all sequenced from one sample in a study of graft-versus-host responses after intestinal transplantation (dated by TCRdb to the early 2020s). Libraries were constructed by the immunoSEQ multiplex PCR assay. As stored in TCRdb, this immuneACCESS dataset retains in-frame rearrangements with V and J assigned. A fraction of the clones does not appear; measured against another copy, unresolved V genes explain less than half of the discrepancy, and the remainder lacks a known reason. This sample gives some 79,000 clones in total; 85% to 90% of them show up just once. Approximately 0.34% of the sample belongs to the ten largest clones. Antigen specificity for these receptors is unknown. What this sample's time point label stands for: cells obtained before transplantation from donor or recipient. The sample in question was unstimulated CD4+ T cells sorted from spleen or lymph node cells, obtained before intestinal transplant. The receptors were sampled from a human donor who received an intestinal transplant.

The chain recombines TRBV6-6 with TRBJ1-4, with TRBD1 as a possible D gene (5 bases). The CDR3 extends over 12 amino acids. In germline, CDR1 is MNHNY, CDR2 SVGAGI (reference sequence). V lost 8 bases and J 6 bases, leaving 10 bases between the germline ends. Here the CDR3 reads CASAGVDEKLFF. CDR3 bases: TGTGCCAGCGCGGGGGTCGATGAAAAACTGTTTTTT.

In DNA, the CDR3 is TGTGCCAGCAGCTACGGGACACCCTACGAGCAGTACTTC. Protein: CASSYGTPYEQYF. This sequence joins TRBV7-2 and TRBJ2-7, with D perhaps TRBD1 (6 bases). Germline V lookup: CDR1 SGHTA, CDR2 FQGNSA. CDR3 length: 13 residues. V was pared by 4 bases and J by 2 bases, with 9 bases between.

This chain joins TRBV19 and TRBJ1-6; 9 nucleotides align to TRBD1. V trimming: 4 bases; J trimming: 6 bases; junction bases outside the gene matches: 7. CDR3 size: 16 residues. Germline lookup yields CDR1 LNHDA and CDR2 SQIVND (reference sequence). CDR3 loop: CASSTQWTGANSPLHF. The CDR3, as DNA: TGTGCCAGTAGTACTCAATGGACAGGGGCTAATTCACCCCTCCACTTT.

This chain joins TRBV4-1 and TRBJ1-2; D is possibly TRBD1 (5 bases). The CDR3 extends over 15 amino acids. CDR1 MGHRA and CDR2 YSYEKL come from the germline V gene. V was trimmed by 4 bases and J by 3 bases, leaving 15 bases between them. The CDR3 DNA follows: TGCGCCAGCAGCCCACTGGGGGGAGGGGACTATGGCTACACCTTC. Protein product: CASSPLGGGDYGYTF.

The chain recombines TRBV28 with TRBJ2-7; 7 bases are a match to TRBD2. Germline values: CDR1 MDHEN, CDR2 SYDVKM. The CDR3 extends over 14 amino acids. V was clipped by 4 bases and J by 7 bases; unmatched bases: 10. CDR3 nucleotide sequence: TGTGCCAGCAGTTCCCCAGGGTGGGAGGGGGAGCAGTACTTC. It codes for CASSSPGWEGEQYF.

The V call is TRBV28, the J call TRBJ2-1; D may be TRBD2 (7 bases). Trimming took off 1 base at V and 4 bases at J, with 11 bases between the two ends. Germline CDR1 reads MDHEN; CDR2 reads SYDVKM. This CDR3 is 15 amino acids long. In DNA, the CDR3 is TGTGCCAGCAGTTTATCGGGGGGCCTATACAATGAGCAGTTCTTC. Its translation is CASSLSGGLYNEQFF.

This rearrangement joins TRBV5-6 to TRBJ2-6, with D possibly matching TRBD2 (6 bases). Germline-derived CDR1 and CDR2 are SGHDT and YYEEEE. Trimming took 4 bases from V and 0 from J, leaving 20 bases between them. The CDR3 spans 19 residues. Here the CDR3 DNA reads TGTGCCAGCAGCCAAGGGGAGGTCTTCGGCCTCTCTGGGGCCAACGTCCTGACTTTC. Amino acids: CASSQGEVFGLSGANVLTF.

The chain recombines TRBV5-4 with TRBJ1-6; TRBD1 might be the D (6 bases). The V and J ends lost 0 bases and 9 bases respectively, with 13 bases between them. CDR1 SGHNT and CDR2 YYREEE come from the germline V gene (reference sequence). CDR3 length equals 15 residues. The CDR3 is CASSLAGGRGSPLHF. CDR3 bases: TGTGCCAGCAGCTTGGCCGGGGGGCGGGGTTCACCCCTCCACTTT.

This chain links TRBV28 with TRBJ2-4; TRBD1 is a possible D gene (6 bases). The germline CDR1 and CDR2 sequences are MDHEN and SYDVKM. This CDR3 region has 15 residues. V lost 6 bases and J lost 1, with 13 bases in between. The CDR3 sequence is CASRLRGTAKNIQYF. CDR3 in DNA: TGTGCCAGCAGGCTCAGGGGAACGGCCAAAAACATTCAGTACTTC.

DNA for the CDR3: TGTGCCAGCAGCTTAGAAATAAGCACAGATACGCAGTATTTT. The encoded protein is CASSLEISTDTQYF. This chain links TRBV11-2 with TRBJ2-3; D not resolved. Germline V gene lookup returns CDR1 SGHAT and CDR2 FQNNGV. The CDR3 sequence is 14 residues long. The V and J ends lost 0 bases and 0 bases respectively, with 4 bases between them.

This clone came up once. V usage is TRBV9 and J usage is TRBJ2-1, with D tentatively TRBD2 (6 bases). The ends were cut back, 0 bases at V and 15 bases at J, with 16 bases in the middle. Germline V lookup: CDR1 SGDLS, CDR2 YYNGEE. The CDR3 is 13 amino acids. For the CDR3, the DNA is TGTGCCAGCAGCGTAGATCGGGCAGGGAGGCCGTTCTTC. Its translation: CASSVDRAGRPFF. The full variable domain, completed using reference TRBV9 and TRBJ2-1, is DSGVTQTPKHLITATGQRVTLRCSPRSGDLSVYWYQQSLDQGLQFLIQYYNGEERAKGNILERFSAQQFPDLHSELNLSSLELGDSALYFCASSVDRAGRPFFGPGTRLTVL.

The chain links TRBV19 to TRBJ2-1; D is possibly TRBD1 (6 bases). Trimming removed 4 bases at V and 14 bases at J, with 18 bases between. Germline V gives CDR1 LNHDA, CDR2 SQIVND (reference sequence). The CDR3 has 13 amino acids. In DNA, the CDR3 is TGTGCCAGTAGTAACTTGCGTGGGGACAAGGAGTTCTTC. Encoded protein: CASSNLRGDKEFF.

The J gene is TRBJ2-5, the V gene TRBV2; the D gene is possibly TRBD2 (6 bases). Germline CDR1 reads SNHLY; CDR2 reads FYNNEI. CDR3 length: 13 residues. V was shortened by 7 bases and J by 1 base, with 10 bases between the two germline ends. CDR3 nucleotide sequence: TGTGCCAGCATGTCGGGGGTCCAAGAGACCCAGTACTTC. Protein sequence: CASMSGVQETQYF.

The genes are TRBV18 and TRBJ2-7; the D gene is possibly TRBD1 (5 bases). The germline V gene has CDR1 KGHSH and CDR2 LQKENI. This CDR3 is built from 12 residues. Deletions cut 6 bases from V and 4 bases from J, with 10 bases between. The CDR3 reads CASSQGSYEQYF. The CDR3 DNA sequence: TGTGCCAGCTCCCAGGGTTCGTACGAGCAGTACTTC.

The gene calls are TRBV29-1 and TRBJ1-2; TRBD1 aligns across 9 bases. Germline V lookup: CDR1 SQVTM, CDR2 ANQGSEA. V was pared by 1 base and J by 7 bases, with 4 bases of the junction left unmatched. This CDR3 region has 13 residues. The chain's CDR3 is CSVEGTGVGGYTF. For the CDR3, the DNA is TGCAGCGTTGAAGGGACAGGGGTAGGTGGCTACACCTTC.

The chain is built from TRBV5-1 and TRBJ1-4, with 7 nucleotides matching TRBD1. CDR1 SGHRS and CDR2 YFSETQ come from the germline V gene. CDR3 length equals 15 residues. Trimming removed 2 bases from V and 8 bases from J; junction bases left unmatched: 9. The CDR3 loop reads CASSFGDRDVEKLFF. The CDR3 coding sequence is TGCGCCAGCAGCTTTGGAGACAGGGATGTAGAAAAACTGTTTTTT.

The chain joins TRBV5-5 to TRBJ2-3; 8 bases fit TRBD1. Germline trimming cut 3 bases from V and 1 base from J; bases unmatched to any gene: 4. The CDR3 covers 15 residues. CDR1 and CDR2 (germline): SGHKS, YYEKEE (reference sequence). This CDR3 is CASSYIRGRTDTQYF. The CDR3 DNA follows: TGTGCCAGCAGCTATATCAGGGGGCGCACAGATACGCAGTATTTT.

The V call is TRBV2, the J call TRBJ1-2; TRBD1 matches 9 bases. Looked up from germline, CDR1 is SNHLY and CDR2 is FYNNEI. CDR3 length: 15 residues. The trim removed 2 bases at V and 11 bases at J, leaving 12 bases unmatched. DNA of the CDR3: TGTGCCAGCAGTGAAAATCCGGACAGGGGAGGGGGTTACACCTTC. It translates to CASSENPDRGGGYTF. Drawing the rest from reference TRBV2 and TRBJ1-2, the complete variable domain is EPEVTQTPSHQVTQMGQEVILRCVPISNHLYFYWYRQILGQKVEFLVSFYNNEISEKSEIFDDQFSVERPDGSNFTLKIRSTKLEDSAMYFCASSENPDRGGGYTFGSGTRLTVV.

The chain employs TRBV29-1 and TRBJ1-1; D is unclear. The CDR3 is 11 residues long. The germline V gene encodes CDR1 SQVTM and CDR2 ANQGSEA. The ends were cut back, 4 bases at V and 8 bases at J, with 11 bases in the middle. CDR3 protein: CSVGLALEAFF. Here the CDR3 DNA reads TGCAGCGTTGGTCTAGCACTGGAAGCTTTCTTT.

V gene TRBV28 combines with J gene TRBJ2-1; D possibly corresponds to TRBD2 (5 bases). Germline CDR1 MDHEN, CDR2 SYDVKM. The V end was cut by 6 bases, the J end by 8 bases, with 8 bases between. CDR3 size: 11 residues. CDR3 nucleotides: TGTGCCAGCAGCCCCGGGGATGAGCAGTTCTTC. Amino acid sequence: CASSPGDEQFF. Complete variable domain (other parts from reference TRBV28 and TRBJ2-1): DVKVTQSSRYLVKRTGEKVFLECVQDMDHENMFWYRQDPGLGLRLIYFSYDVKMKEKGDIPEGYSVSREKKERFSLILESASTNQTSMYLCASSPGDEQFFGPGTRLTVL.

The chain carries TRBV7-3 and TRBJ2-5; tentatively, D is TRBD1 (5 bases). The CDR3 runs 13 residues. V was cut by 5 bases and J by 1 base, with 8 bases left in between. Germline V gene sequence: CDR1 SGHTA, CDR2 FQGTGA. The CDR3 DNA reads TGTGCCAGCAGCCGACAGACCCAAGAGACCCAGTACTTC. Translation gives CASSRQTQETQYF.

The rearrangement links TRBV5-6 to TRBJ2-3; the match to TRBD2 covers 7 bases. There are 13 residues in the CDR3. Trimming at V came to 4 bases and at J to 2 bases, leaving 1 base not matched to a gene. Germline V gene lookup returns CDR1 SGHDT and CDR2 YYEEEE. The CDR3 sequence: CASSLADTDTQYF. The CDR3 bases are TGTGCCAGCAGCCTAGCGGACACAGATACGCAGTATTTT. Together with reference TRBV5-6 and TRBJ2-3, the CDR3 gives the full variable domain: DAGVTQSPTHLIKTRGQQVTLRCSPKSGHDTVSWYQQALGQGPQFIFQYYEEEERQRGNFPDRFSGHQFPNYSSELNVNALLLGDSALYLCASSLADTDTQYFGPGTRLTVL.

This chain uses TRBV4-1 with TRBJ2-5; TRBD2 agrees at 8 bases. Trimming removed 3 bases from V and 6 bases from J; junction bases left unmatched: 12. The length of the CDR3 is 16 residues. CDR1 is MGHRA, CDR2 YSYEKL, per germline. The CDR3 DNA reads as TGCGCCAGCAGCCAGGAGAGCGGGGGCCGCGAAAAGACCCAGTACTTC. Translated: CASSQESGGREKTQYF.

The chain combines TRBV5-1 with TRBJ2-7, with 7 bases fitting TRBD2. The ends lost 0 bases at V and 7 bases at J; junction bases unmatched: 7. Germline CDR1 and CDR2: SGHRS and YFSETQ. The CDR3 runs to 14 residues. This CDR3 reads CASSLELRGREQYF. The CDR3 DNA sequence: TGCGCCAGCAGCTTGGAGCTGCGGGGGAGGGAGCAGTACTTC.

The V call is TRBV5-4, the J call TRBJ2-1, with D maybe TRBD2 (5 bases). This CDR3 is built from 15 residues. Germline-derived CDR1 and CDR2 are SGHNT and YYREEE (reference sequence). Trimming removed 4 bases at V and 0 bases at J, with 11 bases between. The CDR3 region has the DNA TGTGCCAGCAGCACGGGAACGAGCTCCTACAATGAGCAGTTCTTC. Encoded protein: CASSTGTSSYNEQFF.

The chain has TRBV19 and TRBJ2-3, with D perhaps matching TRBD1 (5 bases). Trimming removed 5 bases at V and 3 bases at J, with 12 bases between. Per the germline V gene, CDR1 is LNHDA and CDR2 is SQIVND (reference sequence). This CDR3 comprises 14 residues. The DNA for the CDR3 is TGTGCCAGTAGTCTCTTACAGGTTACAGATACGCAGTATTTT. It encodes CASSLLQVTDTQYF.

This chain links TRBV5-4 with TRBJ2-3; D may be TRBD2 (5 bases). The germline gives CDR1 SGHNT, CDR2 YYREEE (reference sequence). V was trimmed by 4 bases and J by 4 bases, leaving 10 bases between them. CDR3 length equals 13 residues. CDR3: CASSSGGSDTQYF. CDR3 coding DNA: TGTGCCAGCAGCAGCGGCGGATCAGATACGCAGTATTTT.

The V call is TRBV11-2, the J call TRBJ2-7; the match to TRBD1 covers 9 bases. Germline lookup yields CDR1 SGHAT and CDR2 FQNNGV. V lost 5 bases and J lost 6; bases outside the gene matches: 11. CDR3 size: 15 residues. CDR3 sequence (DNA): TGTGCCAGCAGCCACCAGGGACAGGGTGTAGTCGAGCAGTACTTC. Amino acid sequence: CASSHQGQGVVEQYF.

The DNA for the CDR3 is TGTGCCACCGATGGGATGACAGGGGGCATATATGGCTACACCTTC. The encoded protein is CATDGMTGGIYGYTF. This chain joins TRBV28 and TRBJ1-2, with 10 bases that match TRBD1. With V trimmed by 10 bases and J by 5 bases, 13 bases remained unmatched. The V gene's germline CDR1 is MDHEN and CDR2 SYDVKM. The CDR3 is made up of 15 amino acids.

V gene TRBV5-4 combines with J gene TRBJ2-5; 8 nucleotides align to TRBD1. This CDR3 spans 15 amino acids. V dropped 4 bases and J dropped 5; count of bases not matched to a gene: 10. In germline, CDR1 is SGHNT, CDR2 YYREEE (reference sequence). As DNA, the CDR3 is TGTGCCAGCAGCCAAACCGGGACAGGATTGGAGACCCAGTACTTC. Encoded protein: CASSQTGTGLETQYF.

J is TRBJ1-3 and V is TRBV7-2; 7 bases map to TRBD1. This CDR3 has 15 amino acids. CDR1 and CDR2 (germline): SGHTA, FQGNSA. The trim removed 3 bases at V and 2 bases at J, leaving 4 bases unmatched. Here the CDR3 reads CASSFRTGTGNTIYF. In DNA form, the CDR3 reads TGTGCCAGCAGCTTCCGGACAGGCACTGGAAACACCATATATTTT.